These 10 T cell receptor beta chains were all obtained from the same sample, sequenced in a study of T-cell reconstitution after alpha-beta-depleted transplantation in children. Unique molecular identifiers were used to barcode this TCRbeta library. TCRdb reanalysed the PCR reads using MiXCR and keeps one entry per CDR3 protein. The sample holds some 390,000 distinct CDR3 sequences, about 20% seen once. The sample consisted of PBMCs from the stem cell graft donor, taken from the stem cell graft. The receptors were gathered from a human donor who donated a stem cell graft to a child with acute myeloid leukemia.

The V gene is TRBV12-3 or TRBV12-4, the J gene TRBJ1-1; D gene unclear. CDR3 length equals 12 residues. V gave up 0 bases and J gave up 6 bases, with 5 bases separating them. The CDR3, as DNA: TGTGCCAGCAGTTTAGCGGTCGCTGAAGCTTTCTTT. It is translated as CASSLAVAEAFF.

This clonotype has more than one count but fewer than ten. This sequence joins TRBV12-3 or TRBV12-4 and TRBJ2-3, with 7 bases identical to TRBD1. The CDR3 has 15 residues. The V gene end was trimmed by 2 bases and the J gene end by 2 bases; junction bases not matched to a gene: 4. The CDR3 DNA is TGTGCCAGCAGTTTACAAGGACAGGTCACAGATACGCAGTATTTT. It translates to CASSLQGQVTDTQYF.

This rearrangement joins TRBV12-3 or TRBV12-4 to TRBJ2-1; 10 bases line up with TRBD2. The CDR3 covers 15 residues. V lost 7 bases and J lost 4; bases outside the gene matches: 7. This chain's CDR3 is CASTKREGHYNEQFF. The CDR3 DNA follows: TGTGCCAGCACTAAGCGGGAGGGTCATTACAATGAGCAGTTCTTC.

V is TRBV20-1 and J is TRBJ2-1, with TRBD2 as a possible D gene (6 bases). This CDR3 has 15 amino acids. CDR1 and CDR2 from the germline V gene are DFQATT and SNEGSKA (reference sequence). V was cut by 2 bases and J by 1 base, with 12 bases left in between. CDR3 amino acids: CSARFHGSSYNEQFF. The CDR3 DNA sequence: TGCAGTGCTAGATTTCACGGGAGTTCCTACAATGAGCAGTTCTTC.

The chain couples TRBV7-3 to TRBJ2-2; a weak D match, TRBD2 (5 bases). The CDR3 loop spans 14 amino acids. The V end was cut by 4 bases, the J end by 6 bases, with 12 bases between. Per the germline V gene, CDR1 is SGHTA and CDR2 is FQGTGA. The CDR3 spells CASSSDLNSGELFF. The DNA of the CDR3 is TGTGCCAGCAGCTCGGACTTAAATTCCGGGGAGCTGTTTTTT.

The gene calls are TRBV15 and TRBJ2-3; possibly TRBD1 or TRBD2 for D (5 bases each). This CDR3 has 14 residues. Between the trimmed V and J ends, which lost 0 bases and 9 bases, there was a span of 13 bases. Germline assignment: CDR1 LNHNV and CDR2 YYDKDF (reference sequence). CDR3 in amino acids: CATSRDKGTGTQYF. The CDR3 bases are TGTGCCACCAGCAGAGATAAGGGGACGGGCACGCAGTATTTT.

This chain uses TRBV4-3 with TRBJ2-1, with 14 bases lining up with TRBD2. CDR3 length equals 15 residues. The V and J ends lost 0 bases and 9 bases, in that order; junction bases with no gene match: 1. Germline assignment: CDR1 LGHNA and CDR2 YSLEER. In nucleotides, the CDR3 is TGCGCCAGCAGCCAAGATGGACTAGCGGGGGGTGAGCAGTTCTTC. Protein product: CASSQDGLAGGEQFF.

At least ten counts were recorded for this clonotype. This rearrangement joins TRBV4-3 to TRBJ2-3, with D possibly being TRBD2 (5 bases). CDR1 and CDR2 (germline): LGHNA, YSLEER. The CDR3 covers 17 residues. V gave up 5 bases and J gave up 0 bases, with 18 bases separating them. The CDR3 sequence: CASSARPVSGSTDTQYF. CDR3 DNA sequence: TGCGCCAGCAGCGCAAGACCGGTCAGCGGAAGCACAGATACGCAGTATTTT.

In its sample, this clonotype was seen a few times. It is unclear where the CDR3 begins or ends on the DNA, so no DNA is shown, and the CDR3 is as TCRdb lists it. The V call is TRBV12-3 or TRBV12-4, the J call TRBJ2-7; the D call TRBD1 from the table was never checked on the DNA. Including both end residues, the CDR3 is 13 amino acids long. CDR3 sequence reads: CASSFGTGIDWHF.

This clonotype showed up just a few times. V and J are TRBV24-1 and TRBJ2-1; 12 bases agree with TRBD2. V lost 4 bases to trimming and J lost 3 bases; unmatched junction nucleotides: 6. The CDR3 is 17 amino acids. Germline lookup yields CDR1 KGHDR and CDR2 SFDVKD. The CDR3 sequence: CATSDTGTSGFYNEQFF. CDR3 in DNA: TGTGCCACCAGTGACACCGGGACTAGCGGGTTCTACAATGAGCAGTTCTTC.